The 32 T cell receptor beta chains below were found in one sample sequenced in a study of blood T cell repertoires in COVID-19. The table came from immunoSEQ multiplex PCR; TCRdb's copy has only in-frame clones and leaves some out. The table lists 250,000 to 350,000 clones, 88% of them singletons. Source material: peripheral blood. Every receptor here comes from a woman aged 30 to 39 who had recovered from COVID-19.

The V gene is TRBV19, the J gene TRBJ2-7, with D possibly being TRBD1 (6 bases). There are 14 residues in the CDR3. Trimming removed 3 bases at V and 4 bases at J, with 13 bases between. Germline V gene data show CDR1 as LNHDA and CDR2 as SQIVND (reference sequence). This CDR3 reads CASSIVGRGYEQYF. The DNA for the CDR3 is TGTGCCAGTAGTATCGTAGGCAGGGGTTACGAGCAGTACTTC. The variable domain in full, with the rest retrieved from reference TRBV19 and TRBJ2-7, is DGGITQSPKYLFRKEGQNVTLSCEQNLNHDAMYWYRQDPGQGLRLIYYSQIVNDFQKGDIAEGYSVSREKKESFPLTVTSAQKNPTAFYLCASSIVGRGYEQYFGPGTRLTVT.

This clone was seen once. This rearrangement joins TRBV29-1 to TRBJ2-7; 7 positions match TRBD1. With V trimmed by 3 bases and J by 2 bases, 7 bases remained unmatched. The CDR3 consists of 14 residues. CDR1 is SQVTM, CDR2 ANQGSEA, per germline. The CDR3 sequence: CSVEPDRAPYEQYF. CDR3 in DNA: TGCAGCGTTGAGCCCGACAGGGCTCCCTACGAGCAGTACTTC.

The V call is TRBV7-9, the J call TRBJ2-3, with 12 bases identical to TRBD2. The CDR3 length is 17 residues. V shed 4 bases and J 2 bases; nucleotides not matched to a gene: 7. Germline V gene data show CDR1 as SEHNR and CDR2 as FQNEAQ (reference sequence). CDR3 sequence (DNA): TGTGCCAGCAGCTCCAACCGACTAGCGGGGGACACAGATACGCAGTATTTT. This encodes CASSSNRLAGDTDTQYF.

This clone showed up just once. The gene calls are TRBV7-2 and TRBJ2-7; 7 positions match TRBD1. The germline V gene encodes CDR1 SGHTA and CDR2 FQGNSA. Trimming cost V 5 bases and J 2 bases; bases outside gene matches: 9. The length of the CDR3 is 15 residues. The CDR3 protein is CASSTRTGPPYEQYF. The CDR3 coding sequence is TGTGCCAGCAGCACCAGGACAGGACCACCCTACGAGCAGTACTTC.

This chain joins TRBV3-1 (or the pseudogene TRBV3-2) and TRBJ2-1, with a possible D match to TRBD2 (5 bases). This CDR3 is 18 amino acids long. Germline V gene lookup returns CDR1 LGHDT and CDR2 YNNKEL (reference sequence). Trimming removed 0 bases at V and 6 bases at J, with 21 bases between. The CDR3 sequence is CASSQDRRVETLSNEQFF. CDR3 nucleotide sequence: TGTGCCAGCAGCCAAGATCGGCGGGTAGAGACTCTTTCCAATGAGCAGTTCTTC.

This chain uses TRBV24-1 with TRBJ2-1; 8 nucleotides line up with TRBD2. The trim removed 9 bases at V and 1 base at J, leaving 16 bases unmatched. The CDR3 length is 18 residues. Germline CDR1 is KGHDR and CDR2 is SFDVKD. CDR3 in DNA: TGTGCCACCGAATATCAGACGGGGGGGCCAAGGTCCTACAATGAGCAGTTCTTC. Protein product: CATEYQTGGPRSYNEQFF.

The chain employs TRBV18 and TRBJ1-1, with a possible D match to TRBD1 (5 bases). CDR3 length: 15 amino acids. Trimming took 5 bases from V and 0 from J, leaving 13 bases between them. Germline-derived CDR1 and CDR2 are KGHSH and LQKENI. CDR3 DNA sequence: TGTGCCAGCTCATACCAGGGAATCCTGAACACTGAAGCTTTCTTT. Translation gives CASSYQGILNTEAFF.

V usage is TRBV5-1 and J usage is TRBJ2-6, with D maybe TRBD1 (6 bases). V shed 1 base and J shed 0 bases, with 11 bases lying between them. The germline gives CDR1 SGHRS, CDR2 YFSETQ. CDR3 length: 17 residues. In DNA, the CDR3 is TGCGCCAGCAGCTTGACAGGGTCCAGCTCTGGGGCCAACGTCCTGACTTTC. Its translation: CASSLTGSSSGANVLTF. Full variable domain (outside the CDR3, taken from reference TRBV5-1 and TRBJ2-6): KAGVTQTPRYLIKTRGQQVTLSCSPISGHRSVSWYQQTPGQGLQFLFEYFSETQRNKGNFPGRFSGRQFSNSRSEMNVSTLELGDSALYLCASSLTGSSSGANVLTFGAGSRLTVL.

CDR3 residues: CASSLYGRGYGYTF. In DNA, the CDR3 is TGTGCCAGCAGTTTATACGGGAGAGGGTATGGCTACACCTTC. This sequence joins TRBV28 and TRBJ1-2; no definite D call. Germline CDR1 MDHEN, CDR2 SYDVKM. Trimming pared 1 base from V and 5 bases from J, leaving 11 bases between. The CDR3 is made up of 14 amino acids.

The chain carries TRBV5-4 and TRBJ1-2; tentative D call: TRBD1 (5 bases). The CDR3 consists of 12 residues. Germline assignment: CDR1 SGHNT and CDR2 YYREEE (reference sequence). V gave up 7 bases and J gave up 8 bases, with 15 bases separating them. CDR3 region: CASDDQGLGYTF. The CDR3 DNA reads TGTGCCAGCGACGACCAGGGTTTGGGCTACACCTTC.

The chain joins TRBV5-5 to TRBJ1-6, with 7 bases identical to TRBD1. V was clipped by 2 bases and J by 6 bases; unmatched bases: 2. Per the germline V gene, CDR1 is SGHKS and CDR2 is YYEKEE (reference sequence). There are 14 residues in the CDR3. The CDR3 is CASSFTGVNSPLHF. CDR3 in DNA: TGTGCCAGCAGCTTTACAGGGGTTAATTCACCCCTCCACTTT. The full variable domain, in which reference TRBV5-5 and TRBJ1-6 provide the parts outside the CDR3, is DAGVTQSPTHLIKTRGQQVTLRCSPISGHKSVSWYQQVLGQGPQFIFQYYEKEERGRGNFPDRFSARQFPNYSSELNVNALLLGDSALYLCASSFTGVNSPLHFGNGTRLTVT.

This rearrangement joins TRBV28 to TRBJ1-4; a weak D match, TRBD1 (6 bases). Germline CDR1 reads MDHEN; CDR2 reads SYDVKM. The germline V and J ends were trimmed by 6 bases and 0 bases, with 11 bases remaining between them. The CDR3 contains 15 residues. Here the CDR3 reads CASRPWTATNEKLFF. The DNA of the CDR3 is TGTGCCAGCAGACCCTGGACAGCAACTAATGAAAAACTGTTTTTT.

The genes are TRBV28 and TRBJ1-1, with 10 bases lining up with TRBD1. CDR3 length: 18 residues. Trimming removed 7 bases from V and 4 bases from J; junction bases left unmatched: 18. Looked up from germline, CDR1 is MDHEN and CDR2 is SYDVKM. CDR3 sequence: CASNAIGTGEPSVTEAFF. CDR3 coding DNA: TGTGCCAGCAATGCTATCGGGACAGGGGAGCCCTCGGTCACTGAAGCTTTCTTT.

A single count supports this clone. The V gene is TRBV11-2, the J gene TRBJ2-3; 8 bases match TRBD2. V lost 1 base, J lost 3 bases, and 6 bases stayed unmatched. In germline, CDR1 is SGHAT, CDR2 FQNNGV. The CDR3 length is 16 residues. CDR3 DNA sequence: TGTGCCAGCAGCTTAGGGGGCGGCGGGGGGACAGATACGCAGTATTTT. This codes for CASSLGGGGGTDTQYF.

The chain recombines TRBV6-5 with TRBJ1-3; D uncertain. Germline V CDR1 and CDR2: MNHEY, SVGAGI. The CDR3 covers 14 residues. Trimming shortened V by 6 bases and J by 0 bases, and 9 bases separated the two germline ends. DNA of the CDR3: TGTGCCAGCAGGCAGGACTTCTCTGGAAACACCATATATTTT. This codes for CASRQDFSGNTIYF.

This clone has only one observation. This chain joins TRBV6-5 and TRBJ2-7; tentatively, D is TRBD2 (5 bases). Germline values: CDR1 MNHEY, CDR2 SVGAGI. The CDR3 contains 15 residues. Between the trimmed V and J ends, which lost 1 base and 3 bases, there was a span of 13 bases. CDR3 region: CASSYYGQEVYEQYF. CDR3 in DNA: TGTGCCAGCAGTTACTACGGTCAGGAGGTCTACGAGCAGTACTTC.

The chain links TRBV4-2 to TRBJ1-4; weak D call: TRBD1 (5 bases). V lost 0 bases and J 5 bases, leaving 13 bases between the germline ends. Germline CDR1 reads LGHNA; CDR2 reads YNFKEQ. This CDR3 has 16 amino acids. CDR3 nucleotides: TGTGCCAGCAGCCAAGAGGGAATGGGGGGGAATGAAAAACTGTTTTTT. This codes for CASSQEGMGGNEKLFF.

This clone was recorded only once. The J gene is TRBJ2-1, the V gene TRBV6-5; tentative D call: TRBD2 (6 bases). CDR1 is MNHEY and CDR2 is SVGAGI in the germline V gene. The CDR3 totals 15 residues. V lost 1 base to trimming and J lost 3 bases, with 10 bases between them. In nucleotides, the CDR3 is TGTGCCAGCAGTTACTTCGGGGGTAACTACAATGAGCAGTTCTTC. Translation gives CASSYFGGNYNEQFF.

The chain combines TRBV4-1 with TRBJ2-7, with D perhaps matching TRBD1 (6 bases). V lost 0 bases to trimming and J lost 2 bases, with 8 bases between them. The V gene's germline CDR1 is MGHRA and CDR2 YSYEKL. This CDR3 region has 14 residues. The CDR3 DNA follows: TGCGCCAGCAGCCAAGACAGGGGTGCCTACGAGCAGTACTTC. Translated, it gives CASSQDRGAYEQYF.

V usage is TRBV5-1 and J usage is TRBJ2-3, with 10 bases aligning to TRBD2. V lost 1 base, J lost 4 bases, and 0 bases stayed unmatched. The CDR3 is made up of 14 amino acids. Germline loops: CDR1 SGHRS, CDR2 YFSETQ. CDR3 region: CASSLTSGADTQYF. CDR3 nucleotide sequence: TGCGCCAGCAGCTTGACTAGCGGGGCAGATACGCAGTATTTT.

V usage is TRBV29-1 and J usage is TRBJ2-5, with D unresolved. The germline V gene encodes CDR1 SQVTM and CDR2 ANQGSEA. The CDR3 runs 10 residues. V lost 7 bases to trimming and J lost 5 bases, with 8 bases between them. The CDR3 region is CSGLQETQYF. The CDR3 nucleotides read TGCAGCGGCCTACAGGAGACCCAGTACTTC.

The CDR3 sequence: CASSQGSQVYNSPLHF. The DNA of the CDR3 is TGTGCCAGCAGCCAAGGGAGCCAAGTCTATAATTCACCCCTCCACTTT. The chain combines TRBV3-1 (or the pseudogene TRBV3-2) with TRBJ1-6, with D unresolved. V was shortened by 1 base and J by 3 bases, with 10 bases between the two germline ends. The CDR3 spans 16 residues. CDR1 is LGHDT and CDR2 is YNNKEL in the germline V gene (reference sequence).

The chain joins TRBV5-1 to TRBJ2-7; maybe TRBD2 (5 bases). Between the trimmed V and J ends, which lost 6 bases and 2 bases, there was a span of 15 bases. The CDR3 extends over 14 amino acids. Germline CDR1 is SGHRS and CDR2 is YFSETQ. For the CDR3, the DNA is TGCGCCAGCAAAGGGTGGACGGGGACCTACGAGCAGTACTTC. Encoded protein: CASKGWTGTYEQYF.

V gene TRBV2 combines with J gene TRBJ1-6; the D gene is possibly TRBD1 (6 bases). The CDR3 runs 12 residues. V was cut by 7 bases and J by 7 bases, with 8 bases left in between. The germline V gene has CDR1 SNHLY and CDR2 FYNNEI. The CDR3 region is CASNRANSPLHF. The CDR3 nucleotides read TGTGCCAGCAACAGGGCGAATTCACCCCTCCACTTT.

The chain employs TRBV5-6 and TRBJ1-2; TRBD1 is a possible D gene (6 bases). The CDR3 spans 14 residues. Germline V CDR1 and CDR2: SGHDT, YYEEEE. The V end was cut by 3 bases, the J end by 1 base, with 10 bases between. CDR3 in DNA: TGTGCCAGCAGCTCGACAGGAATTAACTATGGCTACACCTTC. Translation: CASSSTGINYGYTF.

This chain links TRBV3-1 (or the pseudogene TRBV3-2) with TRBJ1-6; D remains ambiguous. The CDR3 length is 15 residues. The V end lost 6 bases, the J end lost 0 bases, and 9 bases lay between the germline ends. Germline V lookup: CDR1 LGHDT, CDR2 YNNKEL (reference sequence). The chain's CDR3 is CASRDWSSYNSPLHF. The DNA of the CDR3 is TGTGCCAGCAGGGATTGGAGCTCCTATAATTCACCCCTCCACTTT.

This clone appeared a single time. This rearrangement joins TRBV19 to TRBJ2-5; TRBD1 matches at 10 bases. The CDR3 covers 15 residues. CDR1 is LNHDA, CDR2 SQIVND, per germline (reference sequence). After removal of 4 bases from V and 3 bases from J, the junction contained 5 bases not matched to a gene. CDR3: CASSKPGQGKETQYF. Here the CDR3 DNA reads TGTGCCAGTAGTAAACCGGGACAGGGGAAAGAGACCCAGTACTTC.

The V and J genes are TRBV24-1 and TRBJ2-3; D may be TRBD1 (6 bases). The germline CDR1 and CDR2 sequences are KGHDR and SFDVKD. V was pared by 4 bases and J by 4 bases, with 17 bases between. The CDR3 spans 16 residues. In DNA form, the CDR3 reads TGTGCCACCAGTGACCGGACCCAGGGGATTGCAGATACGCAGTATTTT. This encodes CATSDRTQGIADTQYF.

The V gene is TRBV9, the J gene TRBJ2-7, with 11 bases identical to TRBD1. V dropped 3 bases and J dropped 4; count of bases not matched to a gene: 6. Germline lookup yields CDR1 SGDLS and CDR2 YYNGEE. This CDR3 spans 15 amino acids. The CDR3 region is CASSAGQGAGYEQYF. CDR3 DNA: TGTGCCAGCAGCGCTGGACAGGGGGCTGGGTACGAGCAGTACTTC.

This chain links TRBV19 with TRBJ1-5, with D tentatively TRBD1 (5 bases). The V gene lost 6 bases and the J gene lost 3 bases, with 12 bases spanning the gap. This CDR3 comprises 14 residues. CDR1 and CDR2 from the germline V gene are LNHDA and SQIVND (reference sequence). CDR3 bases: TGTGCCAGTAGAACGAGACAGTCCAATCAGCCCCAGCATTTT. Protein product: CASRTRQSNQPQHF. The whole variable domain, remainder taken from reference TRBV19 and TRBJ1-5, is DGGITQSPKYLFRKEGQNVTLSCEQNLNHDAMYWYRQDPGQGLRLIYYSQIVNDFQKGDIAEGYSVSREKKESFPLTVTSAQKNPTAFYLCASRTRQSNQPQHFGDGTRLSIL.

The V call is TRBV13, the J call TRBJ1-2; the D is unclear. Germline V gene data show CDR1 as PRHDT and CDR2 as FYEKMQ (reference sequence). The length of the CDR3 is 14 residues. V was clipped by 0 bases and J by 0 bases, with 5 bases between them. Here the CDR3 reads CASSLGQSNYGYTF. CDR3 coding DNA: TGTGCCAGCAGCTTAGGACAGTCTAACTATGGCTACACCTTC.

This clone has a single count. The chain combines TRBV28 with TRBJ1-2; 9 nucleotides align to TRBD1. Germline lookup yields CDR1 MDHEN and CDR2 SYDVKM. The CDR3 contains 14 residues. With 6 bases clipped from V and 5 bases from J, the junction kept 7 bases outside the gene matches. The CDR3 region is CASRVGQGSYGYTF. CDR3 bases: TGTGCCAGCAGGGTGGGACAGGGCTCATATGGCTACACCTTC.